Given below is one T cell receptor (beta chain) in context. Measured with immunoSEQ multiplex PCR; TCRdb has only the in-frame clones, and not every one. The sample records around 250,000 clones, about 90% being singletons. CDR3 length: 13 residues. Germline assignment: CDR1 SGHRS and CDR2 YFSETQ. The V end lost 3 bases, the J end lost 6 bases, and 9 bases lay between the germline ends. The data stem from a study of blood T cell repertoires in COVID-19. Across the study: T cells, B-cell-depleted T cells, or PBMCs provided the cDNA or gDNA that served as material.

This chain links TRBV5-1 with TRBJ2-2, with D tentatively TRBD1 (5 bases). The sequenced sample consisted of peripheral blood. This sequence originates from a woman in her 70s with COVID-19, enrolled during active disease. The CDR3 DNA is TGCGCCAGCAGCTCAGGGCGCCCCGGGGAGCTGTTTTTT. Encoded protein: CASSSGRPGELFF.